These 19 T cell receptor beta chains originate from one sample sequenced in a study of shared clonotypes between healthy human individuals. Only in-frame clones appear in the TCRdb table, and some are missing; sequencing was by immunoSEQ multiplex PCR. Altogether around 2,000,000 clones are present, over 85% being singletons, with the ten largest covering 0.1% to 0.15%. The sequenced sample consisted of naive CD4+ T cells sorted from blood. Subset reported: CD45RA+ positively selected. The receptors were sampled from a man aged 18 to 30 in good health.

The J gene is TRBJ1-3, the V gene TRBV5-4; D not certain. This CDR3 is built from 18 residues. From germline, CDR1 is SGHNT and CDR2 YYREEE (reference sequence). V lost 3 bases and J 0 bases, leaving 19 bases between the germline ends. This CDR3 reads CASSSGRSYSSSGNTIYF. DNA for the CDR3: TGTGCCAGCAGCTCCGGACGGTCTTACTCTTCCTCTGGAAACACCATATATTTT.

This chain connects TRBV4-3 to TRBJ1-3; D is ambiguous. The CDR3 length is 14 residues. V gave up 0 bases and J gave up 1 base, with 4 bases separating them. CDR1 is LGHNA, CDR2 YSLEER, per germline. This chain's CDR3 is CASSQESSGNTIYF. DNA for the CDR3: TGCGCCAGCAGCCAAGAGTCTTCTGGAAACACCATATATTTT.

Regarding this clone: The same CDR3 can be traced to other DNA sequences in this sample. This chain links TRBV19 with TRBJ2-2; D is unresolved. This CDR3 spans 11 amino acids. Germline assignment: CDR1 LNHDA and CDR2 SQIVND (reference sequence). V was shortened by 8 bases and J by 2 bases, with 3 bases between the two germline ends. The CDR3 DNA reads TGTGCCAGTGGAAACACCGGGGAGCTGTTTTTT. Amino acids: CASGNTGELFF.

The chain joins TRBV28 to TRBJ2-2; 7 positions match TRBD1. V trimming: 6 bases; J trimming: 1 base; junction bases outside the gene matches: 2. CDR3 length equals 14 residues. CDR1 is MDHEN, CDR2 SYDVKM, per germline. The CDR3 region is CASRAGGNTGELFF. CDR3 sequence (DNA): TGTGCCAGCAGGGCAGGGGGGAACACCGGGGAGCTGTTTTTT. Using reference TRBV28 and TRBJ2-2 for the parts outside the CDR3, the full variable domain is DVKVTQSSRYLVKRTGEKVFLECVQDMDHENMFWYRQDPGLGLRLIYFSYDVKMKEKGDIPEGYSVSREKKERFSLILESASTNQTSMYLCASRAGGNTGELFFGEGSRLTVL.

As for this clone: Since a much larger clone is just one base distant, this may be a read error. The identical CDR3 is also encoded by other nucleotide sequences in the sample. This chain connects TRBV5-1 to TRBJ1-1; a weak D match, TRBD1 (6 bases). Germline CDR1 SGHRS, CDR2 YFSETQ. CDR3 length: 15 residues. The CDR3 DNA reads TGCGCCAGCAGCGCCGGATCAATGGGGGACACTGAGGCTTTCTTT. Its protein product is CASSAGSMGDTEAFF.

This chain joins TRBV10-3 and TRBJ1-2; no clear D gene. The CDR3 has 12 amino acids. Germline CDR1 and CDR2: ENHRY and SYGVKD. V was trimmed by 5 bases and J by 6 bases, leaving 10 bases between them. The DNA of the CDR3 is TGTGCCATCAGTCTTACCGGGCATGGCTACACCTTC. This sequence encodes CAISLTGHGYTF.

This sequence joins TRBV10-3 and TRBJ1-5; D is perhaps TRBD1 (6 bases). The CDR3 sequence is 16 residues long. Germline CDR1 and CDR2: ENHRY and SYGVKD. Deletions cut 4 bases from V and 2 bases from J, with 15 bases between. The CDR3 coding sequence is TGTGCCATCAGTGGACAGGAGGGGAATGGCAATCAGCCCCAGCATTTT. This translates into CAISGQEGNGNQPQHF.

A word on this clone: The identical CDR3 is also encoded by other nucleotide sequences in the sample. J is TRBJ2-7 and V is TRBV5-1; 7 bases line up with TRBD1. Trimming at V came to 2 bases and at J to 4 bases, leaving 0 bases not matched to a gene. The CDR3 spans 12 residues. Per the germline V gene, CDR1 is SGHRS and CDR2 is YFSETQ. The CDR3 region is CASSLQGYEQYF. The DNA for the CDR3 is TGCGCCAGCAGCTTACAGGGGTACGAGCAGTACTTC.

In DNA form, the CDR3 reads TGTGCCAGCAGCCAAGCGGAACTTCGCTTCCCTAGCGGGGATCTGTACCAAGAGACCCAGTACTTC. Protein sequence: CASSQAELRFPSGDLYQETQYF. The rearrangement joins TRBV14 to TRBJ2-5, with 9 bases fitting TRBD2. The CDR3 extends over 22 amino acids. J gave up 0 bases and V 1 base, and 21 bases lay outside the gene matches. Per the germline V gene, CDR1 is SGHDN and CDR2 is FVKESK.

V is TRBV5-1 and J is TRBJ1-6; D call uncertain. The germline V and J ends were trimmed by 4 bases and 3 bases, with 8 bases remaining between them. The CDR3 has 14 residues. CDR1 is SGHRS, CDR2 YFSETQ, per germline. CDR3 in amino acids: CASSAAVYNSPLHF. The CDR3 bases are TGCGCCAGCAGCGCGGCGGTCTATAATTCACCCCTCCACTTT.

This clone appeared once. This sequence joins TRBV9 and TRBJ2-2; no definite D call. The CDR3 spans 14 residues. Trimming shortened V by 0 bases and J by 7 bases, and 10 bases separated the two germline ends. The germline CDR1 and CDR2 sequences are SGDLS and YYNGEE. For the CDR3, the DNA is TGTGCCAGCAGCGTAGGTAACCCGTTCGGGGAGCTGTTTTTT. Translated, it gives CASSVGNPFGELFF.

This sequence joins TRBV5-1 and TRBJ2-2; D may correspond to TRBD1 or TRBD2 (6 bases each). Germline V gives CDR1 SGHRS, CDR2 YFSETQ. The CDR3 has 16 amino acids. Trimming pared 0 bases from V and 1 base from J, leaving 10 bases between. CDR3 protein: CASSLEGGLNTGELFF. In nucleotides, the CDR3 is TGCGCCAGCAGCTTGGAAGGGGGGCTGAACACCGGGGAGCTGTTTTTT.

The V call is TRBV27, the J call TRBJ1-6; D is perhaps TRBD1 (5 bases). The CDR3 is made up of 15 amino acids. Germline CDR1 reads MNHEY; CDR2 reads SMNVEV (reference sequence). V dropped 2 bases and J dropped 6 bases, with 11 bases sitting between them. This chain's CDR3 is CASSLSSTANSPLHF. The CDR3 DNA reads TGTGCCAGCAGTTTAAGTTCGACAGCTAATTCACCCCTCCACTTT.

CDR3 protein: CASSLDQGARSPLHF. The CDR3 DNA sequence: TGCGCCAGCAGCTTGGATCAGGGGGCAAGATCACCCCTCCACTTT. This chain links TRBV5-1 with TRBJ1-6; 8 nucleotides align to TRBD1. CDR1 and CDR2 (germline): SGHRS, YFSETQ. With V trimmed by 0 bases and J by 10 bases, 6 bases remained unmatched. CDR3 length: 15 residues.

This chain joins TRBV5-8 and TRBJ1-3; D gene uncertain. With 4 bases removed from V and 0 bases from J, the gap between germline ends came to 8 bases. CDR1 and CDR2 (germline): SGHTS, YDEGEE. The CDR3 is made up of 14 amino acids. As DNA, the CDR3 is TGTGCCAGCAGCCGGGTTAGCTCTGGAAACACCATATATTTT. Translating it yields CASSRVSSGNTIYF.

The chain has TRBV5-6 and TRBJ2-5; possibly TRBD1 for D (5 bases). Trimming removed 0 bases from V and 5 bases from J, with 14 bases in between. The CDR3 has 15 residues. Germline values: CDR1 SGHDT, CDR2 YYEEEE. The CDR3 spells CASSLVRQGKETQYF. Written as DNA, the CDR3 is TGTGCCAGCAGCTTGGTTCGGCAGGGAAAGGAGACCCAGTACTTC. Full variable domain (remainder filled in from reference TRBV5-6 and TRBJ2-5): DAGVTQSPTHLIKTRGQQVTLRCSPKSGHDTVSWYQQALGQGPQFIFQYYEEEERQRGNFPDRFSGHQFPNYSSELNVNALLLGDSALYLCASSLVRQGKETQYFGPGTRLLVL.

V is TRBV5-1 and J is TRBJ2-5; 11 nucleotides match TRBD2. The CDR3 consists of 17 residues. V trimming: 1 base; J trimming: 2 bases; junction bases outside the gene matches: 7. Germline V gives CDR1 SGHRS, CDR2 YFSETQ. This CDR3 is CASSLNPGLAVQETQYF. The CDR3 DNA is TGCGCCAGCAGCTTGAACCCGGGACTAGCGGTACAAGAGACCCAGTACTTC.

This clone was recorded a few times. V gene TRBV27 combines with J gene TRBJ2-7; a possible D gene is TRBD1 (5 bases). The ends were cut back, 2 bases at V and 3 bases at J, with 11 bases in the middle. The CDR3 sequence is 14 residues long. Germline CDR1 and CDR2: MNHEY and SMNVEV (reference sequence). The chain's CDR3 is CASSLKGAHYEQYF. Here the CDR3 DNA reads TGTGCCAGCAGTTTAAAAGGGGCCCACTACGAGCAGTACTTC.

CDR3 DNA sequence: TGTGCAACCTCGTACTATGGGGTAGGCTACGAGCAGTACTTC. Its translation is CATSYYGVGYEQYF. The chain is built from TRBV10-3 and TRBJ2-7; D is ambiguous. There are 14 residues in the CDR3. Looked up from germline, CDR1 is ENHRY and CDR2 is SYGVKD.